A selection of T cell receptor beta chains follows, all from one sample in a study of blood T cell repertoires in COVID-19. Profiled with immunoSEQ multiplex PCR; TCRdb holds only in-frame clones, not every one. This sample has 130,000 to 150,000 clones, with 70% to 90% found just once. The sequenced sample consisted of peripheral blood. These receptors were obtained from a woman in her 40s with active or convalescent COVID-19. The conserved cysteine and the conserved F or W are not part of the CDR3 here. D genes are given only for firm matches.

j_call,d_call,v_call,cdr3_length,cdr3_aa
TRBJ2-7,-,TRBV6-6,13,ASSSLGSSGHEQY
TRBJ2-6,-,TRBV28,13,ASSLEGAGANVLT
TRBJ1-4,-,TRBV6-6,13,ASSYFEWEDEKLF
TRBJ1-1,TRBD1,TRBV6-6,12,ASIPSTGFTEAF
TRBJ1-2,-,TRBV15,12,ATSSPDSVYGYT
TRBJ2-1,TRBD1,TRBV19,14,ASSIGGGQGSDEQF
TRBJ2-2,-,TRBV10-1,12,ASSGTLNTGELF
TRBJ1-6,-,TRBV10-3,14,AISPQASSYNSPLH
TRBJ1-1,-,TRBV2,15,ASTRGGGPFMNTEAF
TRBJ2-2,-,TRBV5-1,11,ASSTGGTGELF
TRBJ1-6,-,TRBV7-2,15,ASSLGFFGTNNSPLH
TRBJ1-5,-,TRBV7-6,12,ASSSTGSGQPQH
TRBJ1-2,TRBD1,TRBV28,13,AIETPGGANYGYT
TRBJ1-4,TRBD1,TRBV6-5,12,ASSRTGFEEKLF
TRBJ1-2,TRBD1,TRBV6-1,14,ASSERGDRVVYGYT
TRBJ2-3,-,TRBV7-2,13,ASSLASNYPDTQY
TRBJ2-7,-,TRBV5-4,13,ASSVDRRSSYEQY
TRBJ2-5,TRBD2,TRBV28,15,ASSLGTSGWYQETQY
TRBJ1-6,-,TRBV5-4,13,ASSHRPHGNSPLH
TRBJ2-7,TRBD2,TRBV19,14,AITSGGAVRTYEQY
TRBJ1-5,-,TRBV27,16,ASSLSTTGTGYNQPQH
TRBJ2-7,-,TRBV28,10,ASSSGRYEQY
TRBJ2-6,TRBD2,TRBV7-2,15,ASSISGGTSGANVLT
TRBJ1-4,-,TRBV4-3,13,ASSQEGGSNEKLF
TRBJ1-5,-,TRBV11-2,14,ASSLEPGGSNQPQH
TRBJ2-1,TRBD2,TRBV25-1,15,ASSDHLAGVNYNEQF
TRBJ2-5,TRBD1,TRBV29-1,10,SLGTAEETQY
TRBJ1-4,TRBD1,TRBV2,14,ASRVTGGATNEKLF
TRBJ2-3,TRBD2,TRBV7-2,14,ASSATSGGFTDTQY
TRBJ2-3,TRBD1,TRBV7-6,13,ASSLGRGRADTQY
TRBJ2-7,-,TRBV27,12,ASSPTTSAYGQY
TRBJ1-1,-,TRBV28,12,ASSFGRMNTEAF
TRBJ1-2,-,TRBV2,12,ASSEPGGARGYT
TRBJ1-1,-,TRBV30,12,AWNFRGLYTEAF
TRBJ1-1,-,TRBV6-5,11,ASSSRTDTEAF
TRBJ1-2,-,TRBV20-1,12,SASGDSNNYGYT
TRBJ1-2,TRBD1,TRBV7-9,11,AIEDREGYGYT
TRBJ2-7,-,TRBV6-6,14,ASSYSRAAESYEQY
TRBJ1-2,TRBD1,TRBV7-2,11,ASSLVQGNGYT
TRBJ1-4,-,TRBV28,13,ASSFSGMSNEKLF
TRBJ2-1,TRBD2,TRBV7-2,13,ASSFGGTSYNEQF
TRBJ1-6,TRBD1,TRBV4-1,17,ASSQDSWDSSSYNSPLH
TRBJ1-4,-,TRBV27,14,ASSPRTAYVGEKLF
TRBJ1-5,-,TRBV15,17,ATSRSSWSGGRGNQPQH
TRBJ2-5,TRBD2,TRBV28,14,ASSFPRGDYQKTQY
TRBJ1-4,-,TRBV6-1,13,ASSGAGKPNEKLF
TRBJ2-3,TRBD1,TRBV5-1,12,ASGTGRGTDTQY
TRBJ2-2,TRBD2,TRBV11-2,14,ASSPGLAGGTGELF